This T cell receptor (beta chain) was observed in a study of blood T cell repertoires in COVID-19. Study background: Sites in the United States, Italy and Spain provided acute and convalescent COVID-19 samples. T cells, B-cell-depleted T cells, or PBMCs supplied cDNA or gDNA.

Sequenced by immunoSEQ multiplex PCR; TCRdb stores in-frame clones only, minus some. This sample has more than 55,000 clones, with approximately 90% found just once. The trim removed 5 bases at V and 3 bases at J, leaving 5 bases unmatched. The CDR3 is 14 amino acids. CDR1 and CDR2 from the germline V gene are LNHDA and SQIVND (reference sequence). The genes are TRBV19 and TRBJ2-3, with 7 positions matching TRBD2. Specimen: peripheral blood. The TCR was taken from a woman in her 70s with acute or convalescent COVID-19. The CDR3 loop is CASSGGRLTDTQYF. The CDR3 DNA follows: TGTGCCAGTAGTGGCGGGAGATTAACAGATACGCAGTATTTT.